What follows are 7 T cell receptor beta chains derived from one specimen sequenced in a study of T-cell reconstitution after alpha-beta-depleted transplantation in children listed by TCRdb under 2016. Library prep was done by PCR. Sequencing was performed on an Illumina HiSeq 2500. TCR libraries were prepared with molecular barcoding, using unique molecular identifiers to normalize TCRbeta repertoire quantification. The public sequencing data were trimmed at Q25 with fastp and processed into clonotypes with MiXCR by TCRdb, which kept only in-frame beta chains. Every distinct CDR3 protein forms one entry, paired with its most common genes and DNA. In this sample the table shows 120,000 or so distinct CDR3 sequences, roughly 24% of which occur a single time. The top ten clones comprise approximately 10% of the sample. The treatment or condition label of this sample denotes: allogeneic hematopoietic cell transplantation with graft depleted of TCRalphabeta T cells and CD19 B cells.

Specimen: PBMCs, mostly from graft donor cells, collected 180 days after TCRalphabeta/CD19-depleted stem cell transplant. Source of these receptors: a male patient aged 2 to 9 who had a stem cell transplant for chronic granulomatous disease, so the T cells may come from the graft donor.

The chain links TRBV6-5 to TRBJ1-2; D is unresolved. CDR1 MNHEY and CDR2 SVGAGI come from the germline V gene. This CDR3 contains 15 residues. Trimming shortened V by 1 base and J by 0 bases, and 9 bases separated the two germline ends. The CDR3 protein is CASSYLIQPNYGYTF. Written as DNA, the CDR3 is TGTGCCAGCAGTTACTTGATACAGCCTAACTATGGCTACACCTTC.

The CDR3 spells CSVEVYNEQFF. The CDR3 bases are TGCAGCGTTGAAGTTTACAATGAGCAGTTCTTC. The chain joins TRBV29-1 to TRBJ2-1; no clear D gene. In germline, CDR1 is SQVTM, CDR2 ANQGSEA. The CDR3 covers 11 residues. Between the trimmed V and J ends, which lost 1 base and 4 bases, there was a span of 2 bases.

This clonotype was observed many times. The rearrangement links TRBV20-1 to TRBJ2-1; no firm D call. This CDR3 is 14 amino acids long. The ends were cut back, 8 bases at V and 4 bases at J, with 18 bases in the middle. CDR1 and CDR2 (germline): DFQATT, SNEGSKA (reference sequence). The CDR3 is CSPLIEAPYNEQFF. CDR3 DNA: TGCAGTCCTCTAATAGAGGCGCCGTACAATGAGCAGTTCTTC.

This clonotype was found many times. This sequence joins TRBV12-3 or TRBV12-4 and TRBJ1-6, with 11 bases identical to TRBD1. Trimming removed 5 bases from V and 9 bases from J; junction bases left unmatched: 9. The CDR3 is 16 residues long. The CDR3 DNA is TGTGCCAGCAGTACAACCCCCGGGACAGGGGGTTCACCCCTCCACTTT. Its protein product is CASSTTPGTGGSPLHF.

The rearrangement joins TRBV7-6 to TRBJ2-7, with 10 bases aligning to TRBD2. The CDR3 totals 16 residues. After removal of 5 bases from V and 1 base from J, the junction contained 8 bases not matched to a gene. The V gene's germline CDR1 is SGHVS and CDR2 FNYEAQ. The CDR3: CASSPLGTSASYEQYF. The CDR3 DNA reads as TGTGCCAGCAGCCCCCTTGGGACTAGCGCTTCCTACGAGCAGTACTTC.

The CDR3 loop is CSAVPGGADNQPQHF. The CDR3 DNA reads as TGCAGTGCTGTTCCTGGGGGGGCCGACAATCAGCCCCAGCATTTT. This chain joins TRBV20-1 and TRBJ1-5; a possible D gene is TRBD1 (6 bases). Per germline, CDR1 DFQATT and CDR2 SNEGSKA (reference sequence). V gave up 5 bases and J gave up 3 bases, with 17 bases separating them. The CDR3 loop spans 15 amino acids.

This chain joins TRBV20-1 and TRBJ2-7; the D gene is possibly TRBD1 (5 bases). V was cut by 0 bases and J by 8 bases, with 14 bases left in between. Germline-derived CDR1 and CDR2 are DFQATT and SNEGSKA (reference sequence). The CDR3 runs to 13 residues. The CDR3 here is CSARDLFGAKQYF. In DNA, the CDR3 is TGCAGTGCTAGAGATCTCTTTGGGGCGAAGCAGTACTTC.